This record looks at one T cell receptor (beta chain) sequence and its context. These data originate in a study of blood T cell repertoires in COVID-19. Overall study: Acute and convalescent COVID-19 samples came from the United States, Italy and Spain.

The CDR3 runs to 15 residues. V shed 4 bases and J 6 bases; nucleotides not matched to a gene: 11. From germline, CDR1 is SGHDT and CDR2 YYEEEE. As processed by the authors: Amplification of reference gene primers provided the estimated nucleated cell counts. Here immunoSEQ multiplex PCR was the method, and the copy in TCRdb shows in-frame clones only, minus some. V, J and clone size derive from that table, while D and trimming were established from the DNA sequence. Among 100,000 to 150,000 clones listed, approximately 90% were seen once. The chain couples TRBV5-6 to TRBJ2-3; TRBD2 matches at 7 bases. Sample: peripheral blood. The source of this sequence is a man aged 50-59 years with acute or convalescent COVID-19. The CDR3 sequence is CASSTVREGWDTQYF. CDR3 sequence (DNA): TGTGCCAGCAGCACCGTGAGGGAGGGTTGGGATACGCAGTATTTT.